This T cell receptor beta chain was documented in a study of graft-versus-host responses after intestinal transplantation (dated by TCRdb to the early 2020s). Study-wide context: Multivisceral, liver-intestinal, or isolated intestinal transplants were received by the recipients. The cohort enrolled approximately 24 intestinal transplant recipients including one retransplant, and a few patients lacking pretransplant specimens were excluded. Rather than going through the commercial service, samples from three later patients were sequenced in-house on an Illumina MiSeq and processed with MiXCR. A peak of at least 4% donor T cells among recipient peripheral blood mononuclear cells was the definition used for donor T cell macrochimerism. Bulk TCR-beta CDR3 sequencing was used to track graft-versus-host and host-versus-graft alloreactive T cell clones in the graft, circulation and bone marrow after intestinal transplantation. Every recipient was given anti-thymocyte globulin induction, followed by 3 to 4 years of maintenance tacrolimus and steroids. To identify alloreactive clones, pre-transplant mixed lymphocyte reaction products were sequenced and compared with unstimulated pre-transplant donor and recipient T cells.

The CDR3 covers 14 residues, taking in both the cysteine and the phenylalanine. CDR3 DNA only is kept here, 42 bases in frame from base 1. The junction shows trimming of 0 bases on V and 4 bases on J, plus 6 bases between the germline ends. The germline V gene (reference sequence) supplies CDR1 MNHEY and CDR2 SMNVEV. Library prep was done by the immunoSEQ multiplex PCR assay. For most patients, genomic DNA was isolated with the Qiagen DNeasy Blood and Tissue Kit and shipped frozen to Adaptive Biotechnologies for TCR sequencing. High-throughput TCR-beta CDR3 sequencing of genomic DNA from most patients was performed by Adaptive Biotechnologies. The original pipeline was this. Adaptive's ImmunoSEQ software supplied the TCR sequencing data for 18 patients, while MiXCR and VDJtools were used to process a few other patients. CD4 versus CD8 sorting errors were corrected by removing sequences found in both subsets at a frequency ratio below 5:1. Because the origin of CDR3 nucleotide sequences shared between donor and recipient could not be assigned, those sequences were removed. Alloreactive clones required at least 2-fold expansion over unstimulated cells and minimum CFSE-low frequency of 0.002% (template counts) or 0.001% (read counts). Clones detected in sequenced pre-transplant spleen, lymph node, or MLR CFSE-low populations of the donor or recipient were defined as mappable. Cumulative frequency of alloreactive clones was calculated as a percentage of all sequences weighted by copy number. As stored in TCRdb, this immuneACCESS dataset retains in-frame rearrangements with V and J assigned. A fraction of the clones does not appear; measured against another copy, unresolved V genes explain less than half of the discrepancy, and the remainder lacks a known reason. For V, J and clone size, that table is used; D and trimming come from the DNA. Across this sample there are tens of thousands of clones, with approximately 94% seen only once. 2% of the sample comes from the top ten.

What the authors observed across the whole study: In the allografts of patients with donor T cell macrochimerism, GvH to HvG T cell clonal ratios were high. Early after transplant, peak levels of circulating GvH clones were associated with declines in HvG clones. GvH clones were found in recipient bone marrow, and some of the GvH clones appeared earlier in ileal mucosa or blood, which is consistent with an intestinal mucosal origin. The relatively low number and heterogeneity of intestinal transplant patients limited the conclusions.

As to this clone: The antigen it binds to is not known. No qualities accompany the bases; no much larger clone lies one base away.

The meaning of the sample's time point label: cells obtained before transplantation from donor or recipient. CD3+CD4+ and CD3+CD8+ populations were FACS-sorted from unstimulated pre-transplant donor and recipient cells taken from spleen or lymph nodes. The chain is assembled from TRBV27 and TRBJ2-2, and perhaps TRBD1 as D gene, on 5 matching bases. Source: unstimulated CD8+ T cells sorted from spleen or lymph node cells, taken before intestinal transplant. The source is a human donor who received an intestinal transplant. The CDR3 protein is CASSLSGATGELFF. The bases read TGTGCCAGCAGTTTATCTGGGGCCACCGGGGAGCTGTTTTTT.